The 2 T cell receptor beta chains below all came from one sample that was sequenced in a study of cytomegalovirus exposure and HLA in healthy donors. It was with 60 Vbeta and 13 Jbeta primers that the PCR ran. Some clones are missing from TCRdb's copy, which holds only in-frame ones; the method was immunoSEQ multiplex PCR. The repertoire holds 150,000 to 200,000 clones, with roughly 13% as singletons. Input material: PBMCs. Receptors were obtained from a man aged 50 to 59 in good health and CMV-seropositive.

This clone turned up a few times. J is TRBJ2-2 and V is TRBV5-8; possible D gene TRBD1, 6 bases. The germline V and J ends were trimmed by 4 bases and 1 base, with 11 bases remaining between them. CDR3 length equals 15 residues. CDR1 SGHTS and CDR2 YDEGEE come from the germline V gene. CDR3 loop: CASSPGTRNTGELFF. In nucleotides, the CDR3 is TGTGCCAGCAGCCCCGGGACACGGAACACCGGGGAGCTGTTTTTT.

This clone was counted between two and nine times. The gene calls are TRBV27 and TRBJ1-1; 8 bases line up with TRBD1. The trim removed 5 bases at V and 6 bases at J, leaving 5 bases unmatched. Germline CDR1 reads MNHEY; CDR2 reads SMNVEV (reference sequence). This CDR3 region has 13 residues. CDR3 coding DNA: TGTGCCAGCAGTCCACACAGGGGGGCTGAAGCTTTCTTT. It translates to CASSPHRGAEAFF.